Shown below are 4 T cell receptor beta chains from a single sample sequenced in a study of early T cells in non-severe SARS-CoV-2 infection. TCRdb reprocessed the 5' RACE reads with MiXCR, giving one entry per CDR3 protein. The sample shows tens of thousands of distinct CDR3 sequences, around 15% of them seen only once. The sequenced sample was whole blood, obtained at baseline. The receptors here all came from an adult who was a healthcare worker with PCR-confirmed SARS-CoV-2 infection or an uninfected control (not recorded which).

A few counts support this clonotype. This sequence joins TRBV7-6 and TRBJ2-6; tentative D call: TRBD2 (5 bases). V gave up 8 bases and J gave up 1 base, with 12 bases separating them. This CDR3 has 15 amino acids. Germline CDR1 and CDR2: SGHVS and FNYEAQ. The CDR3 bases are TGTGCCAGCGGCCGGGAAGCGTCTGGGGCCAACGTCCTGACTTTC. Encoded protein: CASGREASGANVLTF.

This clonotype was detected ten times or more. The chain recombines TRBV11-2 with TRBJ2-1; TRBD1 agrees at 7 bases. The ends lost 8 bases at V and 9 bases at J; junction bases unmatched: 13. The CDR3 has 14 amino acids. The germline V gene has CDR1 SGHAT and CDR2 FQNNGV. CDR3 sequence reads: CASGTVFEGAEQFF. For the CDR3, the DNA is TGTGCCAGCGGGACAGTCTTTGAGGGGGCTGAGCAGTTCTTC.

Only a few counts were recorded for this clonotype. The genes are TRBV11-2 and TRBJ1-5; no clear D. Germline V gives CDR1 SGHAT, CDR2 FQNNGV. The CDR3 length is 13 residues. V was shortened by 5 bases and J by 6 bases, with 11 bases between the two germline ends. CDR3 coding DNA: TGTGCCAGCAGCCTCCGGTCGGGTCAGCCCCAGCATTTT. This gives the protein CASSLRSGQPQHF.

In this sample, this clonotype turned up a few times. The chain couples TRBV20-1 to TRBJ2-1; D possibly corresponds to TRBD1 (6 bases). CDR3 length: 14 amino acids. Per the germline V gene, CDR1 is DFQATT and CDR2 is SNEGSKA (reference sequence). With 0 bases removed from V and 6 bases from J, the gap between germline ends came to 12 bases. As DNA, the CDR3 is TGCAGTGCTAGAGAAGGGGGAGTTCGCAATGAGCAGTTCTTC. This sequence encodes CSAREGGVRNEQFF.